This passage covers 25 T cell receptor beta chains from one sample sequenced in a study of shared clonotypes between healthy human individuals. TCRdb keeps only in-frame clones here, not all; method: immunoSEQ multiplex PCR. The sample shows 650,000 to 800,000 clones, roughly nine tenths of them seen only once. Selected positively for CCR7 and CD45RO-negative, naive CD8 cells excluded terminally differentiated effector memory CD45RA+ cells. Sequenced: naive CD8+ T cells sorted from blood. These receptors all come from a man aged 25 to 40 in good health.

V and J are TRBV28 and TRBJ2-5, with D unresolved. Trimming stripped 2 bases from V and 1 base from J, with 11 bases between. Germline V CDR1 and CDR2: MDHEN, SYDVKM. The CDR3 is 15 residues long. DNA for the CDR3: TGTGCCAGCAGTTTAGATCCATCGGTCCAAGAGACCCAGTACTTC. Its protein is CASSLDPSVQETQYF.

For this clone: The sample holds other DNA sequences that translate to the same CDR3. V gene TRBV9 combines with J gene TRBJ2-7; 9 nucleotides align to TRBD1. The germline V gene has CDR1 SGDLS and CDR2 YYNGEE. The CDR3 runs 13 residues. The trim removed 3 bases at V and 3 bases at J, leaving 1 base unmatched. The CDR3 protein is CASSATGGYEQYF. The DNA of the CDR3 is TGTGCCAGCAGCGCGACAGGGGGCTACGAGCAGTACTTC.

V and J are TRBV7-6 and TRBJ1-3; no definite D call. The CDR3 consists of 17 residues. Trimming pared 4 bases from V and 0 bases from J, leaving 16 bases between. CDR1 SGHVS and CDR2 FNYEAQ come from the germline V gene. The CDR3 region has the DNA TGTGCCAGCAGCTGGGATCCTAGGCACAGCTCTGGAAACACCATATATTTT. Translation: CASSWDPRHSSGNTIYF.

The V and J genes are TRBV7-3 and TRBJ2-1; no clear D. V was shortened by 7 bases and J by 2 bases, with 21 bases between the two germline ends. The CDR3 is 17 residues long. Germline V gene lookup returns CDR1 SGHTA and CDR2 FQGTGA. The CDR3 nucleotides read TGTGCCAGCAAACAAGCGCAGACGATACCTGCCTACAATGAGCAGTTCTTC. It codes for CASKQAQTIPAYNEQFF.

The CDR3 loop reads CASSLLRQLTLNTGELFF. CDR3 nucleotide sequence: TGTGCCAGCAGTTTATTGCGACAGCTCACGTTGAACACCGGGGAGCTGTTTTTT. This chain uses TRBV27 with TRBJ2-2; possible D gene TRBD1, 5 bases. This CDR3 spans 18 amino acids. Germline CDR1 MNHEY, CDR2 SMNVEV (reference sequence). The germline V and J ends were trimmed by 1 base and 1 base, with 16 bases remaining between them.

The CDR3 reads CASSYPGQGQLLGETQYF. DNA of the CDR3: TGTGCCAGCAGCTACCCGGGACAGGGCCAACTCTTGGGGGAGACCCAGTACTTC. This chain connects TRBV28 to TRBJ2-5, with 9 bases fitting TRBD1. Germline lookup yields CDR1 MDHEN and CDR2 SYDVKM. The CDR3 is 18 residues long. Trimming removed 6 bases from V and 5 bases from J; junction bases left unmatched: 19. The full variable domain, its missing parts supplied by reference TRBV28 and TRBJ2-5, is DVKVTQSSRYLVKRTGEKVFLECVQDMDHENMFWYRQDPGLGLRLIYFSYDVKMKEKGDIPEGYSVSREKKERFSLILESASTNQTSMYLCASSYPGQGQLLGETQYFGPGTRLLVL.

This clone was counted a few times. A much larger clone lies one base from this, so it may be a read error. The same CDR3 is also encoded by other DNA sequences in this sample. In DNA form, the CDR3 reads TGTGCCAGCAGCTTAGGGTTAGGGGACACTGAAGCTTTCTTT. Translating gives CASSLGLGDTEAFF. V is TRBV7-9 and J is TRBJ1-1; D is possibly TRBD1 (5 bases). Germline V gives CDR1 SEHNR, CDR2 FQNEAQ (reference sequence). The length of the CDR3 is 14 residues. Trimming cost V 1 base and J 3 bases, with 9 bases left between them.

The chain employs TRBV28 and TRBJ2-3; the D gene is possibly TRBD1 (6 bases). The CDR3 is 16 residues long. Between the trimmed V and J ends, which lost 2 bases and 1 base, there was a span of 13 bases. From germline, CDR1 is MDHEN and CDR2 SYDVKM. In DNA, the CDR3 is TGTGCCAGCAGTTTACAGGGGATAGTGGGCACAGATACGCAGTATTTT. It specifies CASSLQGIVGTDTQYF.

This chain uses TRBV7-9 with TRBJ1-2; D is ambiguous. The ends were cut back, 4 bases at V and 5 bases at J, with 11 bases in the middle. CDR1 and CDR2 from the germline V gene are SEHNR and FQNEAQ (reference sequence). The CDR3 is made up of 13 amino acids. CDR3 nucleotides: TGTGCCAGCAGCTCCCCAGACTTATATGGCTACACCTTC. Its translation: CASSSPDLYGYTF. The entire variable domain, with the rest obtained from reference TRBV7-9 and TRBJ1-2, is as follows: DTGVSQNPRHKITKRGQNVTFRCDPISEHNRLYWYRQTLGQGPEFLTYFQNEAQLEKSRLLSDRFSAERPKGSFSTLEIQRTEQGDSAMYLCASSSPDLYGYTFGSGTRLTVV.

The chain has TRBV27 and TRBJ1-1; the match to TRBD1 covers 10 bases. The CDR3 sequence is 13 residues long. The germline V gene has CDR1 MNHEY and CDR2 SMNVEV (reference sequence). The junction had 7 bases not matched to a gene; V was cut back by 5 bases and J by 10 bases. The CDR3 is CASSQGGDRGAFF. The CDR3 coding sequence is TGTGCCAGCAGTCAAGGGGGGGACAGGGGAGCTTTCTTT.

The chain couples TRBV7-9 to TRBJ2-7; 7 nucleotides agree with TRBD1. With 1 base clipped from V and 9 bases from J, the junction kept 15 bases outside the gene matches. In germline, CDR1 is SEHNR, CDR2 FQNEAQ (reference sequence). The CDR3 spans 16 residues. The CDR3 DNA reads TGTGCCAGCAGCTTAGGGGGATCCGGGACAGACCAAGGGCAGTACTTC. Amino acid sequence: CASSLGGSGTDQGQYF. The variable domain in full, completed from reference TRBV7-9 and TRBJ2-7, reads DTGVSQNPRHKITKRGQNVTFRCDPISEHNRLYWYRQTLGQGPEFLTYFQNEAQLEKSRLLSDRFSAERPKGSFSTLEIQRTEQGDSAMYLCASSLGGSGTDQGQYFGPGTRLTVT.

The genes are TRBV29-1 and TRBJ2-1; a possible D gene is TRBD1 (5 bases). V was clipped by 5 bases and J by 3 bases, with 26 bases between them. CDR1 SQVTM and CDR2 ANQGSEA come from the germline V gene. The CDR3 totals 18 residues. CDR3 amino acids: CSVFPHKRSGINYNEQFF. The CDR3, as DNA: TGCAGCGTTTTTCCCCATAAACGTTCAGGGATTAACTACAATGAGCAGTTCTTC.

The rearrangement uses TRBV11-2 and TRBJ1-1; 9 bases match TRBD1. After removal of 1 base from V and 0 bases from J, the junction contained 9 bases not matched to a gene. The CDR3 is 18 amino acids. CDR1 and CDR2 (germline): SGHAT, FQNNGV. The CDR3 coding sequence is TGTGCCAGCAGCTTAGTAGGGGGGACAGGGAATTTGAACACTGAAGCTTTCTTT. It translates to CASSLVGGTGNLNTEAFF.

This chain joins TRBV6-5 and TRBJ2-7; the D gene is possibly TRBD1 (6 bases). The germline V gene has CDR1 MNHEY and CDR2 SVGAGI. Between the trimmed V and J ends, which lost 5 bases and 4 bases, there was a span of 9 bases. The CDR3 length is 12 residues. CDR3 nucleotide sequence: TGTGCCAGCAGTCAACAGGGTTACGAGCAGTACTTC. It codes for CASSQQGYEQYF.

This sequence joins TRBV19 and TRBJ2-2; the D is unclear. This CDR3 has 11 residues. V gave up 5 bases and J gave up 11 bases, with 9 bases separating them. Germline V gene sequence: CDR1 LNHDA, CDR2 SQIVND (reference sequence). The CDR3 DNA reads as TGTGCCAGTAGTGCCCCATCTGAGCTGTTTTTT. The encoded protein is CASSAPSELFF. Filled out from reference TRBV19 and TRBJ2-2, the complete variable domain reads DGGITQSPKYLFRKEGQNVTLSCEQNLNHDAMYWYRQDPGQGLRLIYYSQIVNDFQKGDIAEGYSVSREKKESFPLTVTSAQKNPTAFYLCASSAPSELFFGEGSRLTVL.

The chain employs TRBV5-1 and TRBJ2-2, with a possible D match to TRBD2 (5 bases). This CDR3 comprises 16 residues. The V gene's germline CDR1 is SGHRS and CDR2 YFSETQ. The V end lost 4 bases, the J end lost 0 bases, and 13 bases lay between the germline ends. The CDR3 coding sequence is TGCGCCAGCAGCCAGGACGGGATGTCGAACACCGGGGAGCTGTTTTTT. The encoded protein is CASSQDGMSNTGELFF.

The chain recombines TRBV27 with TRBJ2-7, with a tentative D call TRBD2 (6 bases). The CDR3 sequence is 15 residues long. V was pared by 5 bases and J by 5 bases, with 19 bases between. Germline V gives CDR1 MNHEY, CDR2 SMNVEV (reference sequence). The DNA of the CDR3 is TGTGCCAGCAGTCCCTCGGGCGGGAAGAGACACGAGCAGTACTTC. It is translated as CASSPSGGKRHEQYF.

The CDR3 sequence: CASSLVGGSYNEQFF. The CDR3 region has the DNA TGCGCCAGCAGCTTGGTGGGGGGATCCTACAATGAGCAGTTCTTC. The chain uses TRBV5-1 and TRBJ2-1; D perhaps matches TRBD2 (6 bases). The germline V and J ends were trimmed by 0 bases and 1 base, with 8 bases remaining between them. Germline values: CDR1 SGHRS, CDR2 YFSETQ. There are 15 residues in the CDR3.

This clone was observed a single time. The chain uses TRBV11-3 and TRBJ2-7, with TRBD2 identical over 8 bases. Germline lookup yields CDR1 SGHNT and CDR2 YENEEA. V trimming: 5 bases; J trimming: 1 base; junction bases outside the gene matches: 4. CDR3 length: 14 amino acids. The CDR3 protein is CASSPREGSYEQYF. The CDR3 DNA reads as TGTGCCAGCAGCCCACGGGAGGGATCCTACGAGCAGTACTTC.

The rearrangement uses TRBV7-9 and TRBJ2-7; no clear D. Trimming cost V 4 bases and J 0 bases, with 13 bases left between them. The CDR3 has 15 residues. Per germline, CDR1 SEHNR and CDR2 FQNEAQ (reference sequence). CDR3 in amino acids: CASSSRFHLSYEQYF. The CDR3 DNA sequence: TGTGCCAGCAGCTCCCGTTTCCATCTCTCCTACGAGCAGTACTTC.

The chain carries TRBV29-1 and TRBJ1-1; D call uncertain. Germline assignment: CDR1 SQVTM and CDR2 ANQGSEA. The CDR3 runs to 12 residues. Trimming pared 0 bases from V and 8 bases from J, leaving 10 bases between. CDR3 amino acids: CSVEDLTEEAFF. As DNA, the CDR3 is TGCAGCGTTGAAGATCTTACAGAAGAAGCTTTCTTT.

The chain recombines TRBV6-9 with TRBJ2-2; D perhaps matches TRBD1 (6 bases). The CDR3 has 16 residues. V gave up 4 bases and J gave up 0 bases, with 12 bases separating them. Germline V gives CDR1 MNHGY, CDR2 SVAAGI. The CDR3 region has the DNA TGTGCCAGCAGTTCTTCCAGGGACACGAACACCGGGGAGCTGTTTTTT. Residues: CASSSSRDTNTGELFF.

This CDR3 is CASSKRDRGTYNEQFF. For the CDR3, the DNA is TGTGCCAGCAGCAAACGGGACAGAGGTACCTACAATGAGCAGTTCTTC. The gene calls are TRBV11-3 and TRBJ2-1; 7 bases line up with TRBD1. This CDR3 is 16 amino acids long. Germline CDR1 SGHNT, CDR2 YENEEA. V gave up 5 bases and J gave up 2 bases; unmatched junction bases: 9.

This chain joins TRBV5-4 and TRBJ2-4, with 8 bases matching TRBD1. This CDR3 region has 14 residues. The junction had 4 bases not matched to a gene; V was cut back by 4 bases and J by 4 bases. In germline, CDR1 is SGHNT, CDR2 YYREEE (reference sequence). The CDR3 nucleotides are TGTGCCAGCAGCCAGGACAGGGTGAAAAACATTCAGTACTTC. Its translation is CASSQDRVKNIQYF.

This sequence joins TRBV27 and TRBJ2-1; D remains ambiguous. The V end was cut by 10 bases, the J end by 0 bases, with 13 bases between. Germline loops: CDR1 MNHEY, CDR2 SMNVEV (reference sequence). The CDR3 spans 14 residues. CDR3 residues: CATTPASSYNEQFF. CDR3 DNA sequence: TGTGCCACAACCCCGGCTAGCTCCTACAATGAGCAGTTCTTC.